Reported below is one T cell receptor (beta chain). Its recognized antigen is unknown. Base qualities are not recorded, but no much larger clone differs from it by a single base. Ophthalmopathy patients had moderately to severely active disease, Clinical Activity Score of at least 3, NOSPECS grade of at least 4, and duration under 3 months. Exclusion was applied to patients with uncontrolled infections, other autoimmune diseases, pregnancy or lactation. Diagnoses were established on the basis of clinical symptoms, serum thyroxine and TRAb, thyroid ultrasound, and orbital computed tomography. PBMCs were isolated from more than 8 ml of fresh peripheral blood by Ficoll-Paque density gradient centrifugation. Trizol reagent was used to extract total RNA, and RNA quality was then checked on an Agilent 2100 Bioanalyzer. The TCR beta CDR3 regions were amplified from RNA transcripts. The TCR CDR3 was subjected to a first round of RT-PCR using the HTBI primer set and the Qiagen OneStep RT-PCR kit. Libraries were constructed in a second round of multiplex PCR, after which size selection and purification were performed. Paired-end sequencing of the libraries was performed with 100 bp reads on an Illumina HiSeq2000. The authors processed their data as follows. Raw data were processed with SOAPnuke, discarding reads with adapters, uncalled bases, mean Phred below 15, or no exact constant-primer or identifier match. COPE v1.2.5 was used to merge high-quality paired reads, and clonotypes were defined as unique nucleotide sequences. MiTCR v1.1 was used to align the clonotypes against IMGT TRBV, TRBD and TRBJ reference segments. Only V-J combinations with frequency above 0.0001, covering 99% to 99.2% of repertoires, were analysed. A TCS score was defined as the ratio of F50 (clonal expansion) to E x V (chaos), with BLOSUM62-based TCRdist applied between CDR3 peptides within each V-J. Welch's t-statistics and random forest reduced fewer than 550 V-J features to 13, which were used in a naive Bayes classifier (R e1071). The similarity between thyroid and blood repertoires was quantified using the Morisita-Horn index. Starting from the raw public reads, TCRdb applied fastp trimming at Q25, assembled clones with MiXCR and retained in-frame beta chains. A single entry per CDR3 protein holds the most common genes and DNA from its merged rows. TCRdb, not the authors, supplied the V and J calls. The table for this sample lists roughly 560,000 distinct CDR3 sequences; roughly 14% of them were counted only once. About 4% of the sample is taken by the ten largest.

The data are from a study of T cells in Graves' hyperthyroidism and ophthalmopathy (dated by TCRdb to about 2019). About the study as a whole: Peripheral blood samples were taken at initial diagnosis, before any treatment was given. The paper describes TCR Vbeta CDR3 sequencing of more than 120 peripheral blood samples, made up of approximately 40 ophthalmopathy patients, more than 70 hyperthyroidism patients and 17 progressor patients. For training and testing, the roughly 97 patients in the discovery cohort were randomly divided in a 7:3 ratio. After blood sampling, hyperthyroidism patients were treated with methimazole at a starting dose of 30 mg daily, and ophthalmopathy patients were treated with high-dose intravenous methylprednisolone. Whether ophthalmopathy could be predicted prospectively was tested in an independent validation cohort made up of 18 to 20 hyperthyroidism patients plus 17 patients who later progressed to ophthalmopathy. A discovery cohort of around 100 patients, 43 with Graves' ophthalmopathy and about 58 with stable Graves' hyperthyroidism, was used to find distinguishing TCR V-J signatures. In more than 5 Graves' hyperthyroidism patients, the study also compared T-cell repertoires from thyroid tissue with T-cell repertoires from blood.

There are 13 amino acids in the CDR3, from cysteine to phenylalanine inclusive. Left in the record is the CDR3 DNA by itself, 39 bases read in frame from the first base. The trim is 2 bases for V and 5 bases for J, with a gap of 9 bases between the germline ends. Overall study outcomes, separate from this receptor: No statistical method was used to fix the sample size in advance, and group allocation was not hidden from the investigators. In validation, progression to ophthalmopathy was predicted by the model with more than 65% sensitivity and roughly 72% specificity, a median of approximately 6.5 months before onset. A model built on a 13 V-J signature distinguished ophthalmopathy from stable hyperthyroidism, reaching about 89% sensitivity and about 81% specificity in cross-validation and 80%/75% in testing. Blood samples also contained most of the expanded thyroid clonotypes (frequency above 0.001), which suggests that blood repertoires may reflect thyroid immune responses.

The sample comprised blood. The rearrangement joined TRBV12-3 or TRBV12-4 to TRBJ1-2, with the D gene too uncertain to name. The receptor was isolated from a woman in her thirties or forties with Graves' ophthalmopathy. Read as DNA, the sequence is TGTGCCAGCAGTTTATACAGCGGATATGGCTACACCTTC. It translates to CASSLYSGYGYTF.